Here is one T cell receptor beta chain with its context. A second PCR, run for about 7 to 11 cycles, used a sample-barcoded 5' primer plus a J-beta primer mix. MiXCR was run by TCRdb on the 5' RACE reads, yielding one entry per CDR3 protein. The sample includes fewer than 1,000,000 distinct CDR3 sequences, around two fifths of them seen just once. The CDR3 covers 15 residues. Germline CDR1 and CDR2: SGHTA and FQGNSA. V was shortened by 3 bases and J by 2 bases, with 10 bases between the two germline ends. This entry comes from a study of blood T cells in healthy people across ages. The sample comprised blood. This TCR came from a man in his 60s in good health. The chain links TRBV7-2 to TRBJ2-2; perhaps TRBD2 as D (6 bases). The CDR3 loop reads CASSFGTPNTGELFF. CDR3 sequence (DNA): TGTGCCAGCAGCTTCGGGACTCCCAACACCGGGGAGCTGTTTTTT.